These T cell receptor beta chains were read from a single sample in a study of blood T cells in healthy people across ages. TCRdb re-called the 5' RACE reads with MiXCR, one entry per CDR3 protein. This table holds hundreds of thousands of distinct CDR3 sequences, around 43% found once. The source material was blood. The origin of the receptors is a man in his sixties in good health. The CDR3 runs from the conserved cysteine through the conserved F or W. The D gene is left open where the match is weak. Size is stated for part of the rows, as once, few or many counts, or as a class when the clone is expanded.

v_gene: TRBV6-6
abundance: NA
d_gene: TRBD1
j_gene: TRBJ1-1
CDR3aa: CASSYSRGANTEAFF
CDR3nt: TGTGCCAGCAGTTACAGCAGGGGGGCGAACACTGAAGCTTTCTTT

v_gene: TRBV7-9
abundance: NA
d_gene: NA
j_gene: TRBJ1-5
CDR3aa: CASSQGPPGNQPQHF
CDR3nt: TGTGCCAGCAGCCAGGGACCCCCTGGGAATCAGCCCCAGCATTTT

v_gene: TRBV28
abundance: NA
d_gene: NA
j_gene: TRBJ2-5
CDR3aa: CASTSGVQETQYF
CDR3nt: TGTGCCAGCACATCCGGGGTTCAAGAGACCCAGTACTTC

v_gene: TRBV13
abundance: few
d_gene: TRBD2
j_gene: TRBJ2-5
CDR3aa: CASSLGLAVETQYF
CDR3nt: TGCGCCAGCAGCTTGGGACTAGCGGTGGAGACCCAGTACTTC

v_gene: TRBV12-3/TRBV12-4
abundance: few
d_gene: NA
j_gene: TRBJ2-7
CDR3aa: CASRGPAGYEQYF
CDR3nt: TGTGCCAGTCGAGGCCCAGCGGGCTACGAGCAGTACTTC

v_gene: TRBV4-3
abundance: few
d_gene: TRBD1
j_gene: TRBJ2-7
CDR3aa: CASSHEGRGNEQYF
CDR3nt: TGCGCCAGCAGCCACGAAGGCAGGGGGAACGAGCAGTACTTC

v_gene: TRBV24-1
abundance: few
d_gene: TRBD1
j_gene: TRBJ1-2
CDR3aa: CATSDGTAYGYTF
CDR3nt: TGTGCCACCAGTGATGGGACAGCCTATGGCTACACCTTC

v_gene: TRBV5-1
abundance: few
d_gene: TRBD2
j_gene: TRBJ2-1
CDR3aa: CASSGRGVIRDNEQFF
CDR3nt: TGCGCCAGCAGCGGGAGGGGAGTTATCCGGGACAATGAGCAGTTCTTC

v_gene: TRBV7-9
abundance: NA
d_gene: NA
j_gene: TRBJ2-3
CDR3aa: CASRLFQSGTDTQYF
CDR3nt: TGTGCCAGCAGATTATTCCAGTCCGGCACAGATACGCAGTATTTT

v_gene: TRBV15
abundance: NA
d_gene: NA
j_gene: TRBJ2-5
CDR3aa: CATPWGDTPQETQYF
CDR3nt: TGTGCCACCCCGTGGGGGGACACCCCCCAAGAGACCCAGTACTTC

v_gene: TRBV6-6
abundance: few
d_gene: TRBD1
j_gene: TRBJ2-7
CDR3aa: CASNRDSNYEQYF
CDR3nt: TGTGCCAGCAACCGGGACAGTAACTACGAGCAGTACTTC

v_gene: TRBV7-2
abundance: NA
d_gene: TRBD1
j_gene: TRBJ2-2
CDR3aa: CASSRDRVAGELFF
CDR3nt: TGTGCCAGCAGCCGGGACAGGGTGGCCGGGGAGCTGTTTTTT

v_gene: TRBV7-2
abundance: few
d_gene: NA
j_gene: TRBJ1-5
CDR3aa: CASSLEGGRVTAQHF
CDR3nt: TGTGCCAGCAGCTTAGAGGGGGGGCGGGTCACGGCCCAGCATTTT

v_gene: TRBV9
abundance: NA
d_gene: TRBD2
j_gene: TRBJ2-5
CDR3aa: CATGGRRQETQYF
CDR3nt: TGTGCCACGGGGGGGCGACGCCAAGAGACCCAGTACTTC

v_gene: TRBV7-2
abundance: many
d_gene: TRBD1
j_gene: TRBJ1-2
CDR3aa: CASSTPGTAGGYTF
CDR3nt: TGTGCCAGCAGTACTCCCGGGACAGCGGGGGGCTACACCTTC

v_gene: TRBV6-1
abundance: NA
d_gene: TRBD1
j_gene: TRBJ2-7
CDR3aa: CATLSGTGLYEQYF
CDR3nt: TGTGCCACCCTATCCGGGACAGGGCTCTACGAGCAGTACTTC

v_gene: TRBV10-3
abundance: many
d_gene: NA
j_gene: TRBJ1-1
CDR3aa: CAISEGTEAFF
CDR3nt: TGTGCCATCAGTGAAGGCACTGAAGCTTTCTTT

v_gene: TRBV30
abundance: NA
d_gene: TRBD1
j_gene: TRBJ1-4
CDR3aa: CAWDRGNNEKLFF
CDR3nt: TGTGCCTGGGACAGGGGAAATAATGAAAAACTGTTTTTT

v_gene: TRBV6-2/TRBV6-3
abundance: few
d_gene: TRBD2
j_gene: TRBJ2-1
CDR3aa: CASFSAGLYNEQFF
CDR3nt: TGTGCCAGCTTTTCAGCGGGGCTTTACAATGAGCAGTTCTTC

v_gene: TRBV5-1
abundance: once
d_gene: TRBD1
j_gene: TRBJ1-1
CDR3aa: CASSGRGGVNTEAFF
CDR3nt: TGCGCCAGCAGCGGTAGAGGGGGCGTGAACACTGAAGCTTTCTTT

v_gene: TRBV27
abundance: few
d_gene: NA
j_gene: TRBJ2-5
CDR3aa: CASRRYQGETQYF
CDR3nt: TGTGCCAGTCGTAGGTACCAGGGGGAGACCCAGTACTTC

v_gene: TRBV10-3
abundance: NA
d_gene: NA
j_gene: TRBJ1-5
CDR3aa: CAISESRGNQPQHF
CDR3nt: TGTGCCATCAGTGAGTCGCGGGGTAATCAGCCCCAGCATTTT

v_gene: TRBV6-1
abundance: NA
d_gene: TRBD2
j_gene: TRBJ2-1
CDR3aa: CVSSDPGTRGNEQFF
CDR3nt: TGTGTCAGCAGTGACCCCGGGACTAGAGGTAATGAGCAGTTCTTC

v_gene: TRBV27
abundance: few
d_gene: NA
j_gene: TRBJ2-7
CDR3aa: CASSLVGFGDEQYF
CDR3nt: TGTGCCAGCAGTTTAGTAGGTTTCGGTGACGAGCAGTACTTC

v_gene: TRBV10-3
abundance: few
d_gene: TRBD2
j_gene: TRBJ2-7
CDR3aa: CAIRRTSGGLSYEQYF
CDR3nt: TGTGCCATACGACGGACTAGCGGGGGTCTCTCCTACGAGCAGTACTTC

v_gene: TRBV20-1
abundance: NA
d_gene: NA
j_gene: TRBJ2-1
CDR3aa: CSAGKPDLEQFF
CDR3nt: TGCAGTGCGGGGAAGCCTGACCTTGAGCAGTTCTTC

v_gene: TRBV20-1
abundance: NA
d_gene: TRBD1
j_gene: TRBJ2-1
CDR3aa: CSARDLGQYNEQFF
CDR3nt: TGCAGTGCTAGAGATTTGGGACAGTACAATGAGCAGTTCTTC

v_gene: TRBV20-1
abundance: NA
d_gene: TRBD1
j_gene: TRBJ2-5
CDR3aa: CSARGQTGRVETQYF
CDR3nt: TGCAGTGCTAGAGGGCAGACAGGGCGGGTGGAGACCCAGTACTTC

v_gene: TRBV15
abundance: NA
d_gene: NA
j_gene: TRBJ2-1
CDR3aa: CATSNRHLADEQFF
CDR3nt: TGTGCCACCAGCAATCGACACCTTGCCGATGAGCAGTTCTTC

v_gene: TRBV4-1
abundance: NA
d_gene: TRBD2
j_gene: TRBJ2-3
CDR3aa: CASSQDGSGGADTQYF
CDR3nt: TGCGCCAGCAGCCAAGACGGTAGCGGGGGGGCAGATACGCAGTATTTT

v_gene: TRBV7-2
abundance: NA
d_gene: NA
j_gene: TRBJ2-3
CDR3aa: CASRGRGSTDTQYF
CDR3nt: TGTGCCAGCAGGGGCCGGGGGAGCACAGATACGCAGTATTTT

v_gene: TRBV7-2
abundance: few
d_gene: TRBD2
j_gene: TRBJ2-5
CDR3aa: CASSLGFSGGVRETQYF
CDR3nt: TGTGCCAGCAGCTTAGGTTTTAGCGGGGGGGTTAGGGAGACCCAGTACTTC

v_gene: TRBV20-1
abundance: NA
d_gene: NA
j_gene: TRBJ2-5
CDR3aa: CSAGEGEEQYF
CDR3nt: TGCAGTGCCGGCGAAGGGGAGGAGCAGTACTTC

v_gene: TRBV6-4
abundance: NA
d_gene: NA
j_gene: TRBJ2-7
CDR3aa: CASSDYAGYEQYF
CDR3nt: TGTGCCAGCAGTGACTATGCCGGATACGAGCAGTACTTC

v_gene: TRBV13
abundance: NA
d_gene: NA
j_gene: TRBJ1-2
CDR3aa: CASSVLSGGYTF
CDR3nt: TGTGCCAGTAGCGTATTAAGCGGCGGCTACACCTTC

v_gene: TRBV15
abundance: NA
d_gene: NA
j_gene: TRBJ2-1
CDR3aa: CATSPRRLSEQFF
CDR3nt: TGTGCCACCAGCCCCCGACGACTGAGTGAGCAGTTCTTC

v_gene: TRBV5-1
abundance: NA
d_gene: TRBD2
j_gene: TRBJ2-7
CDR3aa: CASSLGLAGSSYNEQYF
CDR3nt: TGCGCCAGCAGCCTGGGACTAGCGGGGTCATCCTACAATGAGCAGTACTTC